The sequence of this T cell receptor (beta chain) was determined in a study of identical twins. TCRdb reanalysed the 5' RACE reads using MiXCR and keeps one entry per CDR3 protein. Of 150,000 or so distinct CDR3 sequences detected, roughly 3.3% appear once; the ten largest clones hold around 8.1%. This clonotype has a count of ten or more. This CDR3 is 15 amino acids long. Germline V gives CDR1 SGHRS, CDR2 YFSETQ. The ends were cut back, 0 bases at V and 1 base at J, with 10 bases in the middle. The sequence came from a man younger than 30 in good health. The chain links TRBV5-1 to TRBJ1-1, with D possibly being TRBD1 (5 bases). The source material was memory T cells sorted from blood. In nucleotides, the CDR3 is TGCGCCAGCAGCTTGGATTCAGGGACGAACACTGAAGCTTTCTTT. Its protein product is CASSLDSGTNTEAFF.